Each of the 12 T cell receptor beta chains below was sequenced from the same sample in a study of response to subunit inactivated influenza vaccine. Each CDR3 protein gets one entry after TCRdb re-called the RT-PCR reads with MiXCR. The sample has around 470,000 distinct CDR3 sequences; around 7.7% are singletons. The sequencing here drew on PBMCs from blood, taken less than 25 months after vaccination. The receptor source for this set is a man aged 50-75 years who received an inactivated influenza vaccine.

This clonotype was counted a few times. The rearrangement links TRBV10-3 to TRBJ1-1, with D uncertain. V lost 0 bases and J lost 5, with 13 bases in between. This CDR3 comprises 15 residues. CDR1 and CDR2 (germline): ENHRY, SYGVKD. This CDR3 reads CAISESTNSRTEAFF. The CDR3 coding sequence is TGTGCCATCAGTGAGTCAACAAATAGCAGAACTGAAGCTTTCTTT.

This chain connects TRBV11-3 to TRBJ2-5; no clear D. The CDR3 runs 13 residues. CDR1 and CDR2 from the germline V gene are SGHNT and YENEEA. V lost 5 bases and J lost 4, with 11 bases in between. The CDR3 DNA reads as TGTGCCAGCAGCCCATCTAACGGAGAGACCCAGTACTTC. Its protein product is CASSPSNGETQYF. Looking up the rest from reference TRBV11-3 and TRBJ2-5 gives the full variable domain: EAGVVQSPRYKIIEKKQPVAFWCNPISGHNTLYWYLQNLGQGPELLIRYENEEAVDDSQLPKDRFSAERLKGVDSTLKIQPAELGDSAVYLCASSPSNGETQYFGPGTRLLVL.

The sample holds many counts of this clonotype. The V call is TRBV28, the J call TRBJ2-7, with a tentative D call TRBD2 (5 bases). Germline lookup yields CDR1 MDHEN and CDR2 SYDVKM. The CDR3 has 13 amino acids. Trimming pared 10 bases from V and 3 bases from J, leaving 16 bases between. The CDR3 sequence is CATLREGFYEQYF. CDR3 sequence (DNA): TGTGCCACCCTCAGAGAGGGATTCTACGAGCAGTACTTC.

This clonotype was recorded a few times. The chain employs TRBV20-1 and TRBJ1-1, with a tentative D call TRBD1 (6 bases). Per germline, CDR1 DFQATT and CDR2 SNEGSKA (reference sequence). Trimming shortened V by 8 bases and J by 1 base, and 11 bases separated the two germline ends. The length of the CDR3 is 12 residues. The CDR3 DNA sequence: TGCAGTCCCGGGGACACGAACACTGAAGCTTTCTTT. Its translation: CSPGDTNTEAFF.

The chain links TRBV27 to TRBJ1-6; the D gene is possibly TRBD1 (5 bases). V lost 6 bases and J lost 10, with 16 bases in between. Germline V gene sequence: CDR1 MNHEY, CDR2 SMNVEV (reference sequence). The CDR3 is made up of 14 amino acids. The CDR3 DNA sequence: TGTGCCAGCAGGTCCCCCGGGGAGGGGTCACCCCTCCACTTT. Protein product: CASRSPGEGSPLHF.

This clonotype was observed a handful of times. The chain links TRBV11-2 to TRBJ2-2, with 11 positions matching TRBD2. V trimming: 7 bases; J trimming: 7 bases; junction bases outside the gene matches: 11. This CDR3 has 16 amino acids. Germline V lookup: CDR1 SGHAT, CDR2 FQNNGV. CDR3 region: CASTLLTSGSSGELFF. In DNA, the CDR3 is TGTGCCAGCACCCTCCTCACTAGCGGGAGTAGCGGGGAGCTGTTTTTT.

This clonotype was seen a few times. CDR3 protein: CASSQPKTNEKLFF. The CDR3 DNA sequence: TGTGCCAGCAGCCAACCCAAGACTAATGAAAAACTGTTTTTT. The chain couples TRBV4-2 to TRBJ1-4, with D unclear. CDR3 length: 14 amino acids. Trimming removed 2 bases from V and 2 bases from J, with 6 bases in between. The germline gives CDR1 LGHNA, CDR2 YNFKEQ.

This chain links TRBV20-1 with TRBJ2-1, with D possibly being TRBD1 or TRBD2 (5 bases each). The CDR3 has 15 amino acids. V gave up 6 bases and J gave up 4 bases, with 19 bases separating them. The germline V gene encodes CDR1 DFQATT and CDR2 SNEGSKA (reference sequence). The CDR3 region is CSASKPGRRYNEQFF. Written as DNA, the CDR3 is TGCAGTGCCTCAAAACCGGGACGGAGATACAATGAGCAGTTCTTC.

This clonotype has a count of ten or more. J is TRBJ2-7 and V is TRBV12-3 or TRBV12-4; 7 nucleotides agree with TRBD1. This CDR3 has 12 residues. Trimming removed 5 bases from V and 4 bases from J; junction bases left unmatched: 2. The CDR3 reads CASSKDRYEQYF. Written as DNA, the CDR3 is TGTGCCAGCAGTAAGGACAGGTACGAGCAGTACTTC.

This clonotype was observed at least ten times. V usage is TRBV28 and J usage is TRBJ2-2; no reliable D call. The CDR3 is 12 residues long. V dropped 4 bases and J dropped 5 bases, with 5 bases sitting between them. CDR1 is MDHEN and CDR2 is SYDVKM in the germline V gene. In DNA form, the CDR3 reads TGTGCCAGCAGTTCAGTTACCGGGGAGCTGTTTTTT. Protein product: CASSSVTGELFF.

This clonotype was counted ten times or more. V and J are TRBV7-9 and TRBJ2-5; 7 nucleotides align to TRBD1. Germline assignment: CDR1 SEHNR and CDR2 FQNEAQ (reference sequence). J was trimmed by 2 bases and V by 5 bases; bases with no gene match: 11. The CDR3 is made up of 16 amino acids. The CDR3 DNA follows: TGTGCCAGCAGCCGAGCCGGGACAGCTTATCAAGAGACCCAGTACTTC. Protein sequence: CASSRAGTAYQETQYF.

This clonotype showed up just a few times. This chain connects TRBV9 to TRBJ1-2, with 9 bases fitting TRBD1. The CDR3 has 15 residues. The germline CDR1 and CDR2 sequences are SGDLS and YYNGEE. The V and J ends lost 3 bases and 8 bases, in that order; junction bases with no gene match: 11. The CDR3 sequence is CASSAETGGGLGYTF. The CDR3 DNA reads TGTGCCAGCAGCGCCGAGACAGGGGGGGGTTTGGGCTACACCTTC.